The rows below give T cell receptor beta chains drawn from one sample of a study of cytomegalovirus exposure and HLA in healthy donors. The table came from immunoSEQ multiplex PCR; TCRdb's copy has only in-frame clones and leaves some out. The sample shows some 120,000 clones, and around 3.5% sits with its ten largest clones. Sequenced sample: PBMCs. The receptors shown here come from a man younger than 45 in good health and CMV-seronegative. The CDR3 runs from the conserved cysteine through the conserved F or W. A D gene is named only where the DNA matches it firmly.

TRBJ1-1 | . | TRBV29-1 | CSVERQHNTEAFF | TGCAGCGTTGAGCGACAACACAACACTGAAGCTTTCTTT
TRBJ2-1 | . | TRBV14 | CASSPPTVGEQFF | TGTGCCAGCAGCCCACCGACAGTCGGGGAGCAGTTCTTC
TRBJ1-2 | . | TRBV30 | CAWGPQGPLRRGYTF | TGTGCCTGGGGCCCCCAGGGGCCGCTCCGGAGAGGCTACACCTTC
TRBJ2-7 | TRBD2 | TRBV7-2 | CASSLEGRGYEQYF | TGTGCCAGCAGCTTAGAGGGGCGGGGGTACGAGCAGTACTTC
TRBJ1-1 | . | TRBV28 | CASSPLGLEAFF | TGTGCCAGCAGTCCGCTCGGACTTGAAGCTTTCTTT
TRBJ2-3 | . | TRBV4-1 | CASSQILRTDTQYF | TGCGCCAGCAGCCAAATTCTACGCACAGATACGCAGTATTTT
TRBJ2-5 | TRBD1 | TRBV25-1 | CASRFMGQGLETQYF | TGTGCCAGCAGATTTATGGGACAGGGTTTGGAGACCCAGTACTTC
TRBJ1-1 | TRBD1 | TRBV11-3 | CASSPGQGVAFF | TGTGCCAGCAGCCCCGGACAGGGAGTGGCTTTCTTT
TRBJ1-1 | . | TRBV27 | CASGSLASSGVTEAFF | TGTGCCAGCGGTTCCCTAGCCTCCTCGGGGGTCACTGAAGCTTTCTTT
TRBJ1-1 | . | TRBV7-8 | CASSLGGTGAFF | TGTGCCAGCAGCTTAGGAGGAACTGGAGCTTTCTTT
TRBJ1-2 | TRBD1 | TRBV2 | CASSPTGDYGYTF | TGTGCCAGCTCACCGACAGGGGACTATGGCTACACCTTC
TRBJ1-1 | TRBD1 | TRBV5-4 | CASSGTVNTEAFF | TGTGCCAGCAGCGGGACAGTGAACACTGAAGCTTTCTTT
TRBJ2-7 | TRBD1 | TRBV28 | CASSFGTGSYEQYF | TGTGCCAGCAGTTTCGGGACAGGCTCCTACGAGCAGTACTTC
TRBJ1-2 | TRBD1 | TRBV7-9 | CASSLLGQGASLYGYTF | TGTGCCAGCAGCTTACTGGGACAGGGGGCAAGTCTCTATGGCTACACCTTC
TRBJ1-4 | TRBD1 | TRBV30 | CAWSPGQTTRDEKLFF | TGTGCCTGGAGTCCGGGACAGACAACCCGGGATGAAAAACTGTTTTTT
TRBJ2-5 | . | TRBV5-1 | CASSLAAGQETQYF | TGCGCCAGCAGCTTGGCAGCAGGTCAAGAGACCCAGTACTTC
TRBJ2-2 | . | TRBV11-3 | CASSLGSAGNTGELFF | TGTGCCAGCAGCTTAGGTTCGGCAGGGAACACCGGGGAGCTGTTTTTT
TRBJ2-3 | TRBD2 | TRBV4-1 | CASSQDLAASTDTQYF | TGCGCCAGCAGCCAAGATCTAGCGGCTAGCACAGATACGCAGTATTTT
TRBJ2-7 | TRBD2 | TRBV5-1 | CASSPSPAGISYEQYF | TGCGCCAGCAGCCCCTCCCCAGCGGGGATCTCCTACGAGCAGTACTTC
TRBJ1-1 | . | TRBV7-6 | CASSLTANTEAFF | TGTGCCAGCAGCTTGACAGCTAACACTGAAGCTTTCTTT
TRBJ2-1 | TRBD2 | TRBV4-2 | CASSPGSGGLNEQFF | TGTGCCAGCAGCCCGGGCAGCGGGGGGCTCAATGAGCAGTTCTTC
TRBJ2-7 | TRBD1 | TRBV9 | CASSATGVGEQYF | TGTGCCAGCAGCGCAACAGGGGTGGGCGAGCAGTACTTC